One and the same sample provided the 31 T cell receptor beta chains below, sequenced in a study of T-cell memory formation after mild COVID-19 (dated by TCRdb to about 2021). Receptors were amplified or captured by 5' RACE. Sequencing was performed on an Illumina NovaSeq 6000. The public sequencing data were trimmed at Q25 with fastp and processed into clonotypes with MiXCR by TCRdb, which kept only in-frame beta chains. Entries are consolidated by CDR3 protein sequence, retaining the most common genes and DNA. Present in this sample are 390,000 or so distinct CDR3 sequences, roughly 15% of which were seen just once. Jointly, the top ten make up about a fifth of the sample. Sequencing was done on a sample of PBMCs or a T cell subset sorted from them (not recorded which). These TCRs come from a man between 18 and 29 years old who had mild COVID-19 (a few samples of this study predate the infection). The sample titles of this study are shuffled in the database, so cell type and time point are left out; the donor was told from shared clones.

This clonotype has a count of ten or more. The chain carries TRBV24-1 and TRBJ1-6, with TRBD1 matching over 12 bases. With 0 bases clipped from V and 10 bases from J, the junction kept 0 bases outside the gene matches. CDR3 length: 15 residues. Per the germline V gene, CDR1 is KGHDR and CDR2 is SFDVKD. CDR3 in amino acids: CATSDLGTGGSPLHF. The CDR3, as DNA: TGTGCCACCAGTGATTTGGGGACAGGGGGCTCACCCCTCCACTTT.

The CDR3 bases are TGTGCCAGCAGCGGTAGACAGGGGCCAAATTCACCCCTCCACTTT. Translation: CASSGRQGPNSPLHF. The chain has TRBV7-9 and TRBJ1-6, with TRBD1 identical over 8 bases. From germline, CDR1 is SEHNR and CDR2 FQNEAQ (reference sequence). The CDR3 spans 15 residues. With V trimmed by 5 bases and J by 7 bases, 7 bases remained unmatched.

V is TRBV9 and J is TRBJ2-3; a possible D gene is TRBD1 (6 bases). The CDR3 is 16 residues long. Germline V CDR1 and CDR2: SGDLS, YYNGEE. Between the trimmed V and J ends, which lost 4 bases and 2 bases, there was a span of 17 bases. This CDR3 reads CASSLTLGTNTDTQYF. Here the CDR3 DNA reads TGTGCCAGCAGCCTGACCCTCGGGACAAACACAGATACGCAGTATTTT.

The chain carries TRBV3-2 and TRBJ2-3; the table calls TRBD2, which could not be checked here. TRBV3-2 is labeled a pseudogene. This CDR3 region has 14 residues. DNA for the CDR3: TGTGCCACACTAGCGGGGATTAGCACAGATACGCAGTATTTT. It translates to CATLAGISTDTQYF.

This chain uses TRBV7-2 with TRBJ2-4; D might be TRBD1 or TRBD2, each matching 5 bases. Germline CDR1 is SGHTA and CDR2 is FQGNSA. The CDR3 runs to 14 residues. Trimming removed 5 bases from V and 6 bases from J, with 14 bases in between. The CDR3 nucleotides read TGTGCCAGCAGCCCGGGACCCCAAGGAAACATTCAGTACTTC. Protein product: CASSPGPQGNIQYF.

The CDR3 region is CASSEALETGTPLAKNIQYF. Here the CDR3 DNA reads TGTGCCAGCAGTGAAGCGCTAGAGACAGGGACGCCTTTAGCCAAAAACATTCAGTACTTC. V and J are TRBV2 and TRBJ2-4; 7 bases match TRBD1. This CDR3 region has 20 residues. Germline CDR1 and CDR2: SNHLY and FYNNEI. Trimming removed 0 bases from V and 0 bases from J; junction bases left unmatched: 14.

Only a few counts were recorded for this clonotype. The chain uses TRBV6-2 or TRBV6-3 and TRBJ2-6, with D possibly TRBD1 on 6 matching bases. This CDR3 comprises 14 residues. CDR1 MNHEY and CDR2 SVGEGT come from the germline V gene. Trimming removed 6 bases at V and 4 bases at J, with 10 bases between. CDR3 DNA: TGTGCCAGCAGGCCAGGGGCCGGGGCCAACGTCCTGACTTTC. Translation gives CASRPGAGANVLTF.

This sequence joins TRBV4-2 and TRBJ2-4; tentatively, D is TRBD1 or TRBD2 (7 bases each). Between the trimmed V and J ends, which lost 0 bases and 0 bases, there was a span of 18 bases. CDR3 length equals 19 residues. Germline values: CDR1 LGHNA, CDR2 YNFKEQ. As DNA, the CDR3 is TGTGCCAGCAGCCAAGACCAGGGGGGGGTCGGGGTAGCCAAAAACATTCAGTACTTC. It translates to CASSQDQGGVGVAKNIQYF.

The rearrangement uses TRBV5-4 and TRBJ2-3; D possibly matches TRBD1 or TRBD2 (6 bases each). Trimming stripped 1 base from V and 1 base from J, with 13 bases between. The CDR3 has 16 amino acids. The germline V gene encodes CDR1 SGHNT and CDR2 YYREEE (reference sequence). CDR3 nucleotides: TGTGCCAGCAGCTTGAGGGGGGCAGCGGGCACAGATACGCAGTATTTT. Protein product: CASSLRGAAGTDTQYF.

This clonotype was observed a handful of times. V and J are TRBV19 and TRBJ2-2; D uncertain. Germline V gives CDR1 LNHDA, CDR2 SQIVND (reference sequence). Trimming cost V 4 bases and J 1 base, with 10 bases left between them. This CDR3 comprises 15 residues. CDR3 loop: CASSRISLNTGELFF. The CDR3 region has the DNA TGTGCCAGTAGTAGGATCAGTTTGAACACCGGGGAGCTGTTTTTT.

This chain links TRBV4-3 with TRBJ1-2; D might be TRBD1 (5 bases). V lost 3 bases and J 4 bases, leaving 21 bases between the germline ends. Germline V gene lookup returns CDR1 LGHNA and CDR2 YSLEER. The CDR3 loop spans 17 amino acids. The chain's CDR3 is CASSHRSWGRAGYGYTF. Here the CDR3 DNA reads TGCGCCAGCAGCCACCGCTCCTGGGGACGGGCTGGCTATGGCTACACCTTC.

The V gene is TRBV2, the J gene TRBJ2-3; D unclear. This CDR3 spans 13 amino acids. Germline-derived CDR1 and CDR2 are SNHLY and FYNNEI. V was cut by 7 bases and J by 2 bases, with 10 bases left in between. CDR3 protein: CASNAESTDTQYF. The CDR3 bases are TGTGCCAGCAACGCGGAGTCCACAGATACGCAGTATTTT. The entire variable domain, with the rest obtained from reference TRBV2 and TRBJ2-3, is as follows: EPEVTQTPSHQVTQMGQEVILRCVPISNHLYFYWYRQILGQKVEFLVSFYNNEISEKSEIFDDQFSVERPDGSNFTLKIRSTKLEDSAMYFCASNAESTDTQYFGPGTRLTVL.

The CDR3 coding sequence is TGTGCCACCAGTGATTTGGAGCGGGGTAGCTCCTACGAGCAGTACGTC. It specifies CATSDLERGSSYEQYV. This sequence joins TRBV24-1 and TRBJ2-7, with 7 bases that match TRBD2. CDR1 is KGHDR and CDR2 is SFDVKD in the germline V gene. V trimming: 0 bases; J trimming: 0 bases; junction bases outside the gene matches: 4. The CDR3 length is 16 residues.

The chain links TRBV5-1 to TRBJ1-5; no clear D. Germline V gives CDR1 SGHRS, CDR2 YFSETQ. CDR3 length equals 13 residues. Trimming removed 1 base from V and 11 bases from J, with 13 bases in between. For the CDR3, the DNA is TGCGCCAGCAGCTTGACCGTTGATTCAGCCCAGCATTTT. It is translated as CASSLTVDSAQHF. Looking up the rest from reference TRBV5-1 and TRBJ1-5 gives the full variable domain: KAGVTQTPRYLIKTRGQQVTLSCSPISGHRSVSWYQQTPGQGLQFLFEYFSETQRNKGNFPGRFSGRQFSNSRSEMNVSTLELGDSALYLCASSLTVDSAQHFGDGTRLSIL.

V and J are TRBV4-1 and TRBJ1-5, with D perhaps matching TRBD1 (5 bases). Trimming took off 1 base at V and 5 bases at J, with 9 bases between the two ends. The CDR3 covers 14 residues. The germline CDR1 and CDR2 sequences are MGHRA and YSYEKL. This CDR3 is CASSQVGGYQPQHF. CDR3 sequence (DNA): TGCGCCAGCAGCCAAGTGGGGGGATATCAGCCCCAGCATTTT.

The CDR3 protein is CAISEQAGGSNEQFF. The CDR3, as DNA: TGTGCCATCAGTGAGCAAGCGGGGGGCAGCAATGAGCAGTTCTTC. This chain links TRBV10-3 with TRBJ2-1; TRBD2 aligns across 9 bases. The CDR3 is made up of 15 amino acids. Trimming at V came to 2 bases and at J to 6 bases, leaving 5 bases not matched to a gene. The V gene's germline CDR1 is ENHRY and CDR2 SYGVKD.

The table lists this clonotype with a few counts. The genes are TRBV7-8 and TRBJ2-5, with 8 bases lining up with TRBD2. V was pared by 5 bases and J by 4 bases, with 3 bases of the junction left unmatched. Germline V gene data show CDR1 as SGHVS and CDR2 as FQNEAQ. The CDR3 length is 13 residues. CDR3 residues: CASSRGGRETQYF. CDR3 in DNA: TGTGCCAGCAGCCGGGGGGGTCGAGAGACCCAGTACTTC.

This clonotype was picked up a small number of times. This chain connects TRBV9 to TRBJ1-1, with no clear D. Per the germline V gene, CDR1 is SGDLS and CDR2 is YYNGEE. V was pared by 5 bases and J by 3 bases, with 14 bases between. The CDR3 runs 14 residues. The CDR3 protein is CASRSEVTYTEAFF. The CDR3, as DNA: TGTGCCAGCAGATCTGAAGTAACGTACACTGAAGCTTTCTTT.

CDR3 sequence: CASKATGTDTQYF. The CDR3 nucleotides are TGTGCCAGCAAGGCGACAGGGACAGATACGCAGTATTTT. The gene calls are TRBV6-2 or TRBV6-3 and TRBJ2-3; the match to TRBD1 covers 7 bases. After removal of 7 bases from V and 3 bases from J, the junction contained 4 bases not matched to a gene. This CDR3 is built from 13 residues. Germline CDR1 is MNHEY and CDR2 is SVGEGT.

This clonotype was observed a few times. CDR3 bases: TGCGCCAGCAGTCTACTAGCGGGCCATGAGCAGTTCTTC. Protein: CASSLLAGHEQFF. This chain joins TRBV4-1 and TRBJ2-1; TRBD2 matches at 9 bases. The trim removed 6 bases at V and 8 bases at J, leaving 5 bases unmatched. The length of the CDR3 is 13 residues. Germline V gene data show CDR1 as MGHRA and CDR2 as YSYEKL.

At least ten counts were recorded for this clonotype. DNA for the CDR3: TGTGCCAGCAGTTTATGGCGGGGGGGCACAGATACGCAGTATTTT. It specifies CASSLWRGGTDTQYF. The chain uses TRBV12-3 or TRBV12-4 and TRBJ2-3, with TRBD2 identical over 8 bases. The CDR3 length is 15 residues. Germline trimming cut 2 bases from V and 1 base from J; bases unmatched to any gene: 2.

In this sample, this clonotype turned up a few times. V and J are TRBV30 and TRBJ1-5, with D tentatively TRBD1 (6 bases). CDR3 size: 17 residues. Germline V CDR1 and CDR2: GTSNPN, SVGIG (reference sequence). V was trimmed by 0 bases and J by 4 bases, leaving 19 bases between them. The CDR3 DNA reads as TGTGCCTGGAGTGTACGGTTCACACAGGGACTAAATCAGCCCCAGCATTTT. This gives the protein CAWSVRFTQGLNQPQHF.

This clonotype was picked up a small number of times. This chain uses TRBV18 with TRBJ2-1, with 7 bases that match TRBD1. After removal of 3 bases from V and 6 bases from J, the junction contained 11 bases not matched to a gene. The CDR3 consists of 16 residues. Germline CDR1 is KGHSH and CDR2 is LQKENI. In DNA, the CDR3 is TGTGCCAGCTCACCTCAACGAGCAGGGGGTGGCAATGAGCAGTTCTTC. Translated, it gives CASSPQRAGGGNEQFF.

This clonotype was recorded at least ten times. The rearrangement uses TRBV7-2 and TRBJ2-3, with 7 bases lining up with TRBD1. V shed 4 bases, J shed 8 bases, and the junction held 6 bases outside the gene matches. Looked up from germline, CDR1 is SGHTA and CDR2 is FQGNSA. The CDR3 sequence is 13 residues long. The CDR3 region has the DNA TGTGCCAGCAGCTCCGGACAGGCCGTTACGCAGTATTTT. Encoded protein: CASSSGQAVTQYF.

The sample holds a few counts of this clonotype. V and J are TRBV5-1 and TRBJ1-1, with 8 bases identical to TRBD1. There are 15 residues in the CDR3. Germline V CDR1 and CDR2: SGHRS, YFSETQ. V shed 4 bases and J 4 bases; nucleotides not matched to a gene: 9. CDR3 in amino acids: CASSQRTGMGTEAFF. Written as DNA, the CDR3 is TGCGCCAGCAGCCAAAGGACAGGGATGGGCACTGAAGCTTTCTTT.

The chain is built from TRBV7-3 and TRBJ1-6; D unclear. The germline CDR1 and CDR2 sequences are SGHTA and FQGTGA. Trimming removed 5 bases from V and 8 bases from J, with 13 bases in between. There are 14 residues in the CDR3. CDR3 nucleotide sequence: TGTGCCAGCAGCCTAGGGAGTATACATTCACCCCTCCACTTT. Its translation is CASSLGSIHSPLHF.

The genes are TRBV12-5 and TRBJ2-2; D is ambiguous. The CDR3 covers 13 residues. The V gene lost 1 base and the J gene lost 6 bases, with 6 bases spanning the gap. Per the germline V gene, CDR1 is LGHNT and CDR2 is FRNRAP. CDR3 DNA: TGTGCTAGTGGTTTGGGGGGTCCCGGGGAGCTGTTTTTT. This encodes CASGLGGPGELFF.

A few counts support this clonotype. This sequence joins TRBV7-9 and TRBJ2-5, with a tentative D call TRBD2 (9 bases). Germline assignment: CDR1 SEHNR and CDR2 FQNEAQ (reference sequence). Trimming took 8 bases from V and 3 from J, leaving 16 bases between them. This CDR3 has 14 amino acids. The CDR3 loop is CASQGASGEETQYF. CDR3 nucleotide sequence: TGTGCCAGCCAGGGGGCTAGCGGGGAAGAGACCCAGTACTTC.

This clonotype was seen a handful of times. The chain carries TRBV5-1 and TRBJ2-1; 14 bases fit TRBD2. Trimming at V came to 4 bases and at J to 8 bases, leaving 8 bases not matched to a gene. The CDR3 covers 16 residues. Germline loops: CDR1 SGHRS, CDR2 YFSETQ. DNA of the CDR3: TGCGCCAGCAGCAAGGATGGGACTAGCGGGGGACATGAGCAGTTCTTC. Protein sequence: CASSKDGTSGGHEQFF. The variable domain in full, completed from reference TRBV5-1 and TRBJ2-1, reads KAGVTQTPRYLIKTRGQQVTLSCSPISGHRSVSWYQQTPGQGLQFLFEYFSETQRNKGNFPGRFSGRQFSNSRSEMNVSTLELGDSALYLCASSKDGTSGGHEQFFGPGTRLTVL.

This clonotype was counted a few times. The V gene is TRBV14, the J gene TRBJ2-7, with TRBD2 identical over 7 bases. CDR1 and CDR2 (germline): SGHDN, FVKESK. This CDR3 has 13 amino acids. With V trimmed by 8 bases and J by 8 bases, 12 bases remained unmatched. The CDR3, as DNA: TGTGCCAGCCGTGGAGCGGGGACTACGAAGCAGTACTTC. Encoded protein: CASRGAGTTKQYF.

There are a few counts of this clonotype. The chain is built from TRBV28 and TRBJ1-1, with 8 nucleotides matching TRBD1. This CDR3 spans 15 amino acids. Germline assignment: CDR1 MDHEN and CDR2 SYDVKM. J was trimmed by 5 bases and V by 5 bases; bases with no gene match: 10. CDR3 nucleotide sequence: TGTGCCAGCAGTACTTCTTCAGGGGGCTGGACTGAAGCTTTCTTT. Its protein product is CASSTSSGGWTEAFF. Full variable domain (outside the CDR3, taken from reference TRBV28 and TRBJ1-1): DVKVTQSSRYLVKRTGEKVFLECVQDMDHENMFWYRQDPGLGLRLIYFSYDVKMKEKGDIPEGYSVSREKKERFSLILESASTNQTSMYLCASSTSSGGWTEAFFGQGTRLTVV.